The rows below give T cell receptor beta chains drawn from one sample of a study of blood T cell repertoires in COVID-19. Sequencing used immunoSEQ multiplex PCR; TCRdb keeps in-frame clones, though not all of them. The sample lists under 350,000 clones, 90% seen once, with 2% to 3% in the top ten. Sequenced sample: PBMCs or T cells enriched from blood (not recorded which). All receptors come from a man aged 55-75 years who had recovered from COVID-19. Both conserved end residues are part of each CDR3. A D gene is named only where the DNA matches it firmly. For some rows the clone size is stated as once, few or many, or as a class when expanded; others skip it.

d_call	j_call	clone_size	v_call	cdr3_nt	cdr3_aa
.	TRBJ2-7	.	TRBV11-1	TGTGCCAGCAGCTTAAATGCGGGGTACTACGAGCAGTACTTC	CASSLNAGYYEQYF
TRBD1	TRBJ2-7	.	TRBV2	TGTGCCAGCAGGGGGCCCGTAGGGGGCGTTAAGTACGAGCAGTACTTC	CASRGPVGGVKYEQYF
TRBD1	TRBJ1-2	.	TRBV5-6	TGTGCCAGCAGCGATACAGGGGGCAATGGCTACACCTTC	CASSDTGGNGYTF
TRBD2	TRBJ2-1	.	TRBV19	TGTGCCAGTAGTTCGCTAGCGGGTATTTCCGATGAGCAGTTCTTC	CASSSLAGISDEQFF
TRBD2	TRBJ2-3	.	TRBV7-9	TGTGCCAGCACCAGACCCGGGACTAGAGGCACAGATACGCAGTATTTT	CASTRPGTRGTDTQYF
.	TRBJ2-6	.	TRBV2	TGTGCCACTACAGGGATCTCTGGGGCCAACGTCCTGACTTTC	CATTGISGANVLTF
.	TRBJ1-1	.	TRBV21-1	TGTGCCAGCAGCAAAGAAAGAAGCTACACTGAAGCTTTCTTT	CASSKERSYTEAFF
.	TRBJ1-3	.	TRBV9	TGTGCCAGCAGCGTAGGGCAAAGCTCTGGAAACACCATATATTTT	CASSVGQSSGNTIYF
.	TRBJ1-1	.	TRBV3-1/TRBV3-2	TGTGCCAGCAGCCGGGGACTCAGCGAAGCTTTCTTT	CASSRGLSEAFF
.	TRBJ2-7	.	TRBV12-3/TRBV12-4	TGTGCCAGCAGCCTACTTTTTGGCGAGCAGTACTTC	CASSLLFGEQYF
.	TRBJ2-5	.	TRBV7-2	TGTGCCAGCAGCTTGCGGGGTCGAGAGACCCAGTACTTC	CASSLRGRETQYF
.	TRBJ2-7	.	TRBV7-8	TGTGCCAGCAGCTTAGTTCTCCTGTACGAGCAGTACTTC	CASSLVLLYEQYF
.	TRBJ1-1	few	TRBV7-2	TGTGCCAGCAGCTCCTTGGGACTTCAGAACACTGAAGCTTTCTTT	CASSSLGLQNTEAFF
.	TRBJ2-2	once	TRBV5-1	TGCGCCAGCAGCAAAATACTAGAACCCGGGGAGCTGTTTTTT	CASSKILEPGELFF
TRBD2	TRBJ2-1	.	TRBV9	TGTGCCAGCAGGAGGGCTAGCGGCAGTGGAGAGCAGTTCTTC	CASRRASGSGEQFF
TRBD1	TRBJ1-1	.	TRBV3-1/TRBV3-2	TGTGCCAGCACCCCGGGACAGGGATCGATCACTGAAGCTTTCTTT	CASTPGQGSITEAFF
TRBD1	TRBJ1-2	.	TRBV7-2	TGTGCCAGCAGCCTAGGGGGCAGCTATGGCTACACCTTC	CASSLGGSYGYTF
.	TRBJ2-3	.	TRBV13	TGTGCCAGCAGCTTAGCTAGCTTGAGCACAGATACGCAGTATTTT	CASSLASLSTDTQYF
TRBD2	TRBJ2-4	.	TRBV4-2	TGTGCCAGCAGCCAGGTACTAGCGGGGGAACTAGCCAAAAACATTCAGTACTTC	CASSQVLAGELAKNIQYF
.	TRBJ1-1	.	TRBV7-3	TGTGCCAGCAGCAAAGTCTCCTCTTTCGGGATATCCAACAATTTCACTGAAGCTTTCTTT	CASSKVSSFGISNNFTEAFF
.	TRBJ1-1	once	TRBV4-1	TGCGCCAGCAGCCCCTCTACACTAAACACTGAAGCTTTCTTT	CASSPSTLNTEAFF
TRBD2	TRBJ2-5	.	TRBV7-6	TGTGCCAGCAGCTTAGCCGGTAGCGGGAGATACCAAGAGACCCAGTACTTC	CASSLAGSGRYQETQYF
TRBD1	TRBJ2-4	.	TRBV4-1	TGCGCCAGCAGCCAAACAAATGCGGGACAGGGAGGAAACATTCAGTACTTC	CASSQTNAGQGGNIQYF
TRBD1	TRBJ1-3	.	TRBV19	TGTGCCAGTAGGACAGGGGCCGGAAACACCATATATTTT	CASRTGAGNTIYF
TRBD1	TRBJ1-3	.	TRBV6-1	TGTGCCAGCAGTGAAGGACAGGGCACAAACACCATATATTTT	CASSEGQGTNTIYF
.	TRBJ2-7	.	TRBV4-1	TGCGCCAGCAGCCAAGATATCCGGGCCCTAGCCCCCTACGAGCAGTACTTC	CASSQDIRALAPYEQYF
.	TRBJ2-7	.	TRBV20-1	TGCAGTGCTAGTCTGCCCAGGGCTGTCCACGAGCAGTACTTC	CSASLPRAVHEQYF
.	TRBJ2-6	once	TRBV11-2	TGTGCCAGCAGCTATGCAGGCTCTGGGGCCAACGTCCTGACTTTC	CASSYAGSGANVLTF
.	TRBJ2-1	.	TRBV9	TGTGCCAGCAGCGTGAGGGACATCTGGCTCAATGAGCAGTTCTTC	CASSVRDIWLNEQFF
.	TRBJ1-2	.	TRBV14	TGTGCCAGCAGCCAAGTAGGGGCAGGCCCGTATGGCTACACCTTC	CASSQVGAGPYGYTF
TRBD2	TRBJ2-1	.	TRBV11-2	TGTGCCAGCAAACCGGGACTAGCGGGACGTGAGCAGTTCTTC	CASKPGLAGREQFF
.	TRBJ1-1	.	TRBV11-1	TGTGCCAGCAGCTTCTCGCAGGGTCCCTTGAACACTGAAGCTTTCTTT	CASSFSQGPLNTEAFF
TRBD1	TRBJ2-4	once	TRBV11-1	TGTGCCAGCAGCAAAGACAGGGTGTCGGCCAAAAACATTCAGTACTTC	CASSKDRVSAKNIQYF
TRBD1	TRBJ1-2	.	TRBV5-8	TGTGCCAGCAGCTTTTTATTAGGGGGCAACTATGGCTACACCTTC	CASSFLLGGNYGYTF
.	TRBJ2-7	.	TRBV6-5	TGTGCCAGCACACTCTCAGCCGGGAGCTCCTACGAGCAGTACTTC	CASTLSAGSSYEQYF
TRBD1	TRBJ1-1	few	TRBV29-1	TGCAGCGTTTACAGGGGCACTGAAGCTTTCTTT	CSVYRGTEAFF
.	TRBJ2-1	.	TRBV5-1	TGCGCCAGCAGCGGAGCGAAAGAGCTGTACAATGAGCAGTTCTTC	CASSGAKELYNEQFF
.	TRBJ1-5	once	TRBV25-1	TGTGCCAGCAGTGAAATACATAGCAATCAGCCCCAGCATTTT	CASSEIHSNQPQHF
TRBD1	TRBJ2-1	.	TRBV4-3	TGCGCCAGCAGCCAACGATACGAAGACAGGGGAAAGGTCAATGAGCAGTTCTTC	CASSQRYEDRGKVNEQFF
.	TRBJ1-6	.	TRBV7-8	TGTGCCAGCAGCTTTACAGTCTATAATTCACCCCTCCACTTT	CASSFTVYNSPLHF
TRBD2	TRBJ2-1	.	TRBV6-5	TGTGCCAGCGGGGGGGGTAGCGGGTACAATGAGCAGTTCTTC	CASGGGSGYNEQFF
.	TRBJ1-1	.	TRBV5-1	TGCGCCAGCAGCTTGACAAGGAACACTGAAGCTTTCTTT	CASSLTRNTEAFF